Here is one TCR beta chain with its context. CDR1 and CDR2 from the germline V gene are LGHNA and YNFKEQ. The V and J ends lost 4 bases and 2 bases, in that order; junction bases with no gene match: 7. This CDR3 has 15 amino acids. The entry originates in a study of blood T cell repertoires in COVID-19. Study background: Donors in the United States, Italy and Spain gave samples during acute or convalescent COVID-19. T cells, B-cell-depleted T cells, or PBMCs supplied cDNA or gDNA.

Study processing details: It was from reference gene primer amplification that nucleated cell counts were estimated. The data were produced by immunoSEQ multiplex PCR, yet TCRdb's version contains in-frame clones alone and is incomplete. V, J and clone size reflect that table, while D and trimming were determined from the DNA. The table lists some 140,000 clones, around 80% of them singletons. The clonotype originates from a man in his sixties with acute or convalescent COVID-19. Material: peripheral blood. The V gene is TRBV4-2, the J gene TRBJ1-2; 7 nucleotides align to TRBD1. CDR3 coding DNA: TGTGCCAGCAGCCGCGAGACAGGGTCGAACTATGGCTACACCTTC. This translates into CASSRETGSNYGYTF.